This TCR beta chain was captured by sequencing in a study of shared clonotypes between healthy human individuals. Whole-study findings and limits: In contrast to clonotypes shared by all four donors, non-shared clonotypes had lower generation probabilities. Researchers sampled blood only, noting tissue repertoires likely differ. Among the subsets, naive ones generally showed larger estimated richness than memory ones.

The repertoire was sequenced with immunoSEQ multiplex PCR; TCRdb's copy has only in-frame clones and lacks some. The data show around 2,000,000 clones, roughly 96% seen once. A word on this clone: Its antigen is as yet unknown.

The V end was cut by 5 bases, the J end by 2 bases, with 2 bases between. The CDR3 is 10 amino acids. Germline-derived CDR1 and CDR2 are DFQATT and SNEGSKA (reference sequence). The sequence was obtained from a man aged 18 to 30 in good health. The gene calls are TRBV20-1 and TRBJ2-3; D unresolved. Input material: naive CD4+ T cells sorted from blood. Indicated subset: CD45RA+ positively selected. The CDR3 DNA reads TGCAGTGCTTTCACAGATACGCAGTATTTT. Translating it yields CSAFTDTQYF.